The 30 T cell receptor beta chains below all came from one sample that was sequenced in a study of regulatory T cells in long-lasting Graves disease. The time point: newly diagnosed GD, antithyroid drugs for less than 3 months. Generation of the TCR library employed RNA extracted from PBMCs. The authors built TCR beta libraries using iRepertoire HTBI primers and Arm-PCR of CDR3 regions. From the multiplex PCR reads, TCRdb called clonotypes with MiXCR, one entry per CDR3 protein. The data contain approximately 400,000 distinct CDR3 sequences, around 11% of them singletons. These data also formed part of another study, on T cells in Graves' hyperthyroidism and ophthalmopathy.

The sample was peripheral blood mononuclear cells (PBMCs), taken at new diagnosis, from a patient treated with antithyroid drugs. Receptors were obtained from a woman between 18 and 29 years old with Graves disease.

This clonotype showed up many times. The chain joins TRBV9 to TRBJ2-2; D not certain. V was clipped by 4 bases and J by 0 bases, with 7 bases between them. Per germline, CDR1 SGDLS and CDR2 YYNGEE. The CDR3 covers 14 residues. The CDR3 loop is CASSIQTNTGELFF. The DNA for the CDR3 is TGTGCCAGCAGCATTCAGACGAACACCGGGGAGCTGTTTTTT.

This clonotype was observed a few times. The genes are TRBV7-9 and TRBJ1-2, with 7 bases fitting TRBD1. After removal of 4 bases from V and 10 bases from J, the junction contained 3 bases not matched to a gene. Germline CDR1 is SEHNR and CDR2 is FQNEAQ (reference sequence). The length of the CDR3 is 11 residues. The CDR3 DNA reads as TGTGCCAGCAGCTCCGGGACAGTCTACACCTTC. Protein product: CASSSGTVYTF.

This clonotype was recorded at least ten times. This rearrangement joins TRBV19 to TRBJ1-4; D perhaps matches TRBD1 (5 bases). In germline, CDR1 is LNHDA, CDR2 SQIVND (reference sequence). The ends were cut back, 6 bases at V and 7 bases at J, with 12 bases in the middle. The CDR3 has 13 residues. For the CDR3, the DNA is TGTGCCAGTAGCGAAATGAGGGGTGAAAAACTGTTTTTT. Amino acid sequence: CASSEMRGEKLFF.

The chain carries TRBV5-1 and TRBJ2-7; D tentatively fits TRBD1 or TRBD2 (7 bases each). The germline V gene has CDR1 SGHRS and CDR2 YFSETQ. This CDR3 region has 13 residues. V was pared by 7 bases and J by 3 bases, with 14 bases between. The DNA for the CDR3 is TGCGCCAGCCGGGGGGACAGCCTCTACGAGCAGTACTTC. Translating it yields CASRGDSLYEQYF.

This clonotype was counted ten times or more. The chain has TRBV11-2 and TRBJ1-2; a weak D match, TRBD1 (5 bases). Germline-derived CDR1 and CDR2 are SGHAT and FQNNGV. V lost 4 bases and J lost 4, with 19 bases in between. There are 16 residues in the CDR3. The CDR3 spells CASSYTTGPGGYGYTF. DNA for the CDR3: TGTGCCAGCAGCTACACGACCGGGCCCGGGGGCTATGGCTACACCTTC.

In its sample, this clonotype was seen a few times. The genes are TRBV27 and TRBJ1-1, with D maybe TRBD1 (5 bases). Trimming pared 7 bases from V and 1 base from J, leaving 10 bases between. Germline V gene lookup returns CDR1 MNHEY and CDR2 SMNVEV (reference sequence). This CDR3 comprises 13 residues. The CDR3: CASMSGPNTEAFF. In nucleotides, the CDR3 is TGTGCCAGCATGTCGGGGCCGAACACTGAAGCTTTCTTT.

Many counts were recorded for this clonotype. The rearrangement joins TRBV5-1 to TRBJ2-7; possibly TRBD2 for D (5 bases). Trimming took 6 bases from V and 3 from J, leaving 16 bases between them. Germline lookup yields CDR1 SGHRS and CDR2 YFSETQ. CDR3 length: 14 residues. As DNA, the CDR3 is TGCGCCAGCACCCTAGGAGGCCGAAGCTACGAGCAGTACTTC. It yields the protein CASTLGGRSYEQYF.

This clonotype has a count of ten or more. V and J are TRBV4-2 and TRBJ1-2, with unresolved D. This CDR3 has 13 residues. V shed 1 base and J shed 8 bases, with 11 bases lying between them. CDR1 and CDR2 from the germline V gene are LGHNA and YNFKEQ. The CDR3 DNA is TGTGCCAGCAGCCAAGGCACATCGGCGGGCTACACCTTC. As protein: CASSQGTSAGYTF.

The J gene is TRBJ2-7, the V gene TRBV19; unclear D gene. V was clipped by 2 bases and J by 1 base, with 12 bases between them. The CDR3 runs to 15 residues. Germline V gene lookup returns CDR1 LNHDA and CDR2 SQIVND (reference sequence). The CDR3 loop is CASSISSGSSYEQYF. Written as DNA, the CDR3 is TGTGCCAGTAGTATATCGTCAGGTTCTTCCTACGAGCAGTACTTC.

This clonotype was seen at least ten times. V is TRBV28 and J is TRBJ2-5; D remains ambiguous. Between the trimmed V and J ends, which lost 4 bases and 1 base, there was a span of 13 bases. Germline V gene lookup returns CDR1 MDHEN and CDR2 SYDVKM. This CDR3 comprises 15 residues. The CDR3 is CASSSSADLQETQYF. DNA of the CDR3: TGTGCCAGCAGTTCCTCCGCAGATCTCCAAGAGACCCAGTACTTC.

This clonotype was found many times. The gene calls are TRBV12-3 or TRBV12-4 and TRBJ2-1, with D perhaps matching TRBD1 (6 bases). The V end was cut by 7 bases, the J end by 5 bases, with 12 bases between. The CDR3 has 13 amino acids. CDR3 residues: CASKLGANNEQFF. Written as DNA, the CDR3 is TGTGCCAGCAAATTGGGGGCGAACAATGAGCAGTTCTTC.

The CDR3 sequence: CSVHLSGGPRTQYF. The CDR3 DNA reads TGCAGTGTTCATCTGAGCGGGGGCCCAAGGACCCAGTACTTC. V gene TRBV20-1 combines with J gene TRBJ2-5, with TRBD2 matching over 8 bases. Germline trimming cut 7 bases from V and 7 bases from J; bases unmatched to any gene: 14. Germline V gives CDR1 DFQATT, CDR2 SNEGSKA (reference sequence). The CDR3 is 14 residues long.

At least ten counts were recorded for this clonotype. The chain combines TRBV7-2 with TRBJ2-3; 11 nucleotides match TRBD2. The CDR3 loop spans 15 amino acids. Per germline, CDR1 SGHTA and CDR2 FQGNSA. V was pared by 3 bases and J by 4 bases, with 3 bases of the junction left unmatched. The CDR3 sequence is CASSFSGRGADTQYF. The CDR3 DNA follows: TGTGCCAGCAGCTTTAGCGGGAGGGGCGCAGATACGCAGTATTTT.

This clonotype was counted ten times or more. The CDR3 sequence is CASSLFEGSSPLHF. CDR3 nucleotide sequence: TGTGCCAGCAGTTTGTTTGAGGGATCCTCACCCCTCCACTTT. The V gene is TRBV12-3 or TRBV12-4, the J gene TRBJ1-6; D call uncertain. V dropped 3 bases and J dropped 10 bases, with 13 bases sitting between them. The CDR3 sequence is 14 residues long.

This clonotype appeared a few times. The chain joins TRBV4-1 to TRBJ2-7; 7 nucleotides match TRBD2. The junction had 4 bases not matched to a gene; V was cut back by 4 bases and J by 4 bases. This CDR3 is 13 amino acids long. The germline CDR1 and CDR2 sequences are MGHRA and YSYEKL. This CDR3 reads CASSRPGGYEQYV. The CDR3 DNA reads TGCGCCAGCAGCCGCCCGGGGGGATACGAGCAGTACGTC.

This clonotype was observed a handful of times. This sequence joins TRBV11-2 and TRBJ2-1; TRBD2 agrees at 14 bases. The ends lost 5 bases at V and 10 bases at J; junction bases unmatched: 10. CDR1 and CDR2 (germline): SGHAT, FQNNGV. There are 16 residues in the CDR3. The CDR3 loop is CASSPSGLAGGKEQFF. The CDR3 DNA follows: TGTGCCAGCAGCCCTAGTGGACTAGCGGGAGGAAAAGAGCAGTTCTTC.

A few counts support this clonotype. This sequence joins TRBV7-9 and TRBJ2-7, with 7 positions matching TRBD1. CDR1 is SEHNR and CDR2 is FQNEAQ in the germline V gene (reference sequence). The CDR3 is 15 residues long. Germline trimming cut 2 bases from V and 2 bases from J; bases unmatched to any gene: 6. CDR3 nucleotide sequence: TGTGCCAGCAGCTTATTCACAGGGGTTGCCTACGAGCAGTACGTC. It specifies CASSLFTGVAYEQYV.

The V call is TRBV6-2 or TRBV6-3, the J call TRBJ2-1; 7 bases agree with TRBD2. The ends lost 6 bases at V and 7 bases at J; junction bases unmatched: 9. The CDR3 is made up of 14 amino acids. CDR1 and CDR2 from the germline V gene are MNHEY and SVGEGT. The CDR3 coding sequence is TGTGCCAGCAGATCGGGCGGGAGCAGGAATGAGCAGTTCTTC. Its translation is CASRSGGSRNEQFF.

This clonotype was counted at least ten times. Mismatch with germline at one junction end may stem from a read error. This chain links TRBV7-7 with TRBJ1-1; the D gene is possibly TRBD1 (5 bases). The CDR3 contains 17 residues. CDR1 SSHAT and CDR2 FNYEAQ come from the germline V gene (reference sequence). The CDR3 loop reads CASSPMVSGPPNTEAFF. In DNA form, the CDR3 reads TGTGCTAGCAGCCCTATGGTTTCGGGACCCCCGAACACTGAAGCTTTCTTT.

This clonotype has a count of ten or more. CDR3 residues: CASTSEETQYF. The CDR3, as DNA: TGCGCCAGCACCTCGGAAGAGACCCAGTACTTC. The genes are TRBV5-1 and TRBJ2-5, with no clear D. Looked up from germline, CDR1 is SGHRS and CDR2 is YFSETQ. Trimming shortened V by 6 bases and J by 3 bases, and 6 bases separated the two germline ends. This CDR3 has 11 residues. Full variable domain (outside the CDR3, taken from reference TRBV5-1 and TRBJ2-5): KAGVTQTPRYLIKTRGQQVTLSCSPISGHRSVSWYQQTPGQGLQFLFEYFSETQRNKGNFPGRFSGRQFSNSRSEMNVSTLELGDSALYLCASTSEETQYFGPGTRLLVL.

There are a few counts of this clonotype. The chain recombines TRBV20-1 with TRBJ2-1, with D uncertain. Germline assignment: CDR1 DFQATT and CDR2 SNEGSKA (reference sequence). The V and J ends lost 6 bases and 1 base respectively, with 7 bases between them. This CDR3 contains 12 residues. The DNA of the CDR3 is TGCAGTGCGGGCAGTTCCTACAATGAGCAGTTCTTC. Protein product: CSAGSSYNEQFF.

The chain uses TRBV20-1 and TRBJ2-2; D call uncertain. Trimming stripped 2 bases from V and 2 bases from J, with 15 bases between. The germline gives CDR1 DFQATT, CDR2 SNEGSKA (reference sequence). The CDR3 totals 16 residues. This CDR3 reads CSARTNGAPNTGELFF. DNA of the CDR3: TGCAGTGCTAGAACCAATGGCGCGCCAAACACCGGGGAGCTGTTTTTT.

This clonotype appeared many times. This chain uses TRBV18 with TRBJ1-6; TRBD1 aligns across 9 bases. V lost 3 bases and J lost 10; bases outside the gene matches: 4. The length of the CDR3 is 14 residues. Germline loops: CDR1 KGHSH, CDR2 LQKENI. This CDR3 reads CASSPRQGDSPLHF. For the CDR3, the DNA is TGTGCCAGCTCACCTAGACAGGGGGACTCACCCCTCCACTTT.

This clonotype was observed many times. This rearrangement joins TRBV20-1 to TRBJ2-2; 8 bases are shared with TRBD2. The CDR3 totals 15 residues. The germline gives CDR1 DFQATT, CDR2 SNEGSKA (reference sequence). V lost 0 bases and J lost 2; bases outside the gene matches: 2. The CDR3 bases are TGCAGTGCTAGAGAGGTAGCGGGAAACACCGGGGAGCTGTTTTTT. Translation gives CSAREVAGNTGELFF.

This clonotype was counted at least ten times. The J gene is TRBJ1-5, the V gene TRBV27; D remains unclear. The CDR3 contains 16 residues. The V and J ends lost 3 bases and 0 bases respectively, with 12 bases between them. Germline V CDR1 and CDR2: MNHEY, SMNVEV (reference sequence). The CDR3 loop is CASSFKGGSSNQPQHF. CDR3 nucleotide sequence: TGTGCCAGCAGTTTTAAAGGCGGGAGTAGCAATCAGCCCCAGCATTTT.

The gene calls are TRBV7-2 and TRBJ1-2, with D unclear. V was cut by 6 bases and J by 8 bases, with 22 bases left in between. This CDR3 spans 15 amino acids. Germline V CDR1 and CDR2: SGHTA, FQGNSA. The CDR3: CASSSRTGPRYGYTF. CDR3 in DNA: TGTGCCAGCAGTTCACGGACCGGGCCTCGCTACGGCTACACCTTC.

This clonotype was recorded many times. CDR3 amino acids: CASSQGRQWRSYLSTDTQYF. Here the CDR3 DNA reads TGTGCCAGCAGCCAAGGCCGACAGTGGAGGTCCTACCTTTCCACAGATACGCAGTATTTT. The chain uses TRBV3-1 and TRBJ2-3; D may be TRBD1 or TRBD2 (5 bases each). Germline assignment: CDR1 LGHDT and CDR2 YNNKEL (reference sequence). Trimming removed 1 base at V and 2 bases at J, with 25 bases between. The CDR3 is made up of 20 amino acids.

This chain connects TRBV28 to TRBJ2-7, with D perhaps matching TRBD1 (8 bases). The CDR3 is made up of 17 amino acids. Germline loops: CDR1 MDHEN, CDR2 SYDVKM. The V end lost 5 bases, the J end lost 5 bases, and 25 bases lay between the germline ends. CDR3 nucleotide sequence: TGTGCCAGCAGTCCTATTGGGGGGGGGCAGGGGGCCGACGAGCAGTACGTC. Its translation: CASSPIGGGQGADEQYV.

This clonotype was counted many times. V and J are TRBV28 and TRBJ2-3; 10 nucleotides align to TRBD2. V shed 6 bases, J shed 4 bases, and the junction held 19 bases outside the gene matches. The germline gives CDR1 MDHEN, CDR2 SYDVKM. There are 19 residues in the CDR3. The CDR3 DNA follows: TGTGCCAGCAGCCATCCGGCCCCAGGAAGCGGGAGGGGGCCAGATACGCAGTATTTT. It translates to CASSHPAPGSGRGPDTQYF.

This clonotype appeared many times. The DNA for the CDR3 is TGTGCCAGCACTTTAGGGAACACCGGGGAGCTGTTTTTT. This translates into CASTLGNTGELFF. The rearrangement uses TRBV6-1 and TRBJ2-2; D not resolved. Germline-derived CDR1 and CDR2 are MNHNS and SASEGT. Trimming cost V 7 bases and J 1 base, with 7 bases left between them. The CDR3 length is 13 residues.